These T cell receptor beta chains were read from a single sample in a study of T cell responses to AZD1222 COVID-19 vaccine. Sequenced by immunoSEQ multiplex PCR; TCRdb stores in-frame clones only, minus some. The top ten hold around 1.6% of the sample, which has 110,000 to 150,000 clones, 80% to 90% seen once. Specimen: peripheral blood, collected on day 0 of AZD1222 vaccination. The source of these receptors is an adult in good health. CDR3s include the opening cysteine and the closing phenylalanine or tryptophan. Each record gives: J gene, V gene, D gene, CDR3 DNA, CDR3 protein. A D gene is named only where the DNA matches it firmly.

TRBJ2-1,TRBV7-2,TRBD2,TGTGCCAGCAGCTTACTAGCGGGAGGCCATGAGCAGTTCTTC,CASSLLAGGHEQFF
TRBJ2-7,TRBV5-1,NA,TGCGCCAGCAGCTTGGGCGATCAAATCTACCCCTACGAGCAGTACTTC,CASSLGDQIYPYEQYF
TRBJ2-3,TRBV7-3,NA,TGTGCCAGCAGCCCATCGACCCCCGACGGTTCTAGCACAGATACGCAGTATTTT,CASSPSTPDGSSTDTQYF
TRBJ2-5,TRBV28,NA,TGTGCCAGCAGCCAAATAGCCCGCGGAGAGACCCAGTACTTC,CASSQIARGETQYF
TRBJ1-5,TRBV7-2,NA,TGTGCCAGCAGCTTACAGGGGACCTTCAATCAGCCCCAGCATTTT,CASSLQGTFNQPQHF
TRBJ2-7,TRBV5-6,NA,TGTGCCAGCAGCTGGACAGCGACCTACGAGCAGTACTTC,CASSWTATYEQYF
TRBJ2-4,TRBV6-5,TRBD1,TGTGCCAGCAGTCAACAGGGGGACATTCAGTACTTC,CASSQQGDIQYF
TRBJ2-5,TRBV21-1,NA,TGTGCCAGCAGCGGACGCCAAACACGGGAGACCCAGTACTTC,CASSGRQTRETQYF
TRBJ1-5,TRBV5-1,NA,TGCGCCAGCAGCTTGGGGCTCAATCAGCCCCAGCATTTT,CASSLGLNQPQHF
TRBJ2-7,TRBV6-2/TRBV6-3,TRBD1,TGTGCCAGCAGTCTCGGGACAGGGATCCACGAGCAGTACTTC,CASSLGTGIHEQYF
TRBJ2-3,TRBV5-6,TRBD2,TGTGCCAGCAGCCTGGAAGTTACTAGCGGGAGCACAGATACGCAGTATTTT,CASSLEVTSGSTDTQYF